Described below is a single T cell receptor (beta chain) sequence and its context. TCRdb reanalysed the 5' RACE reads using MiXCR and keeps one entry per CDR3 protein. The sample carries over 55,000 distinct CDR3 sequences, 6.5% to 8.5% recorded once. This sample was included in a study of early T cells in non-severe SARS-CoV-2 infection. The length of the CDR3 is 14 residues. The germline V and J ends were trimmed by 0 bases and 9 bases, with 12 bases remaining between them. Looked up from germline, CDR1 is SGHDN and CDR2 is FVKESK. The TCR sequence derives from an adult who was a healthcare worker with PCR-confirmed SARS-CoV-2 infection or an uninfected control (not recorded which). The V and J genes are TRBV14 and TRBJ1-3; D unclear. The material sequenced was whole blood. The CDR3 DNA reads as TGTGCCAGCAGCCAAGACTGGCAGTCGCCCACCATATATTTT. Its protein product is CASSQDWQSPTIYF. The full variable domain, with the rest looked up from reference TRBV14 and TRBJ1-3, is EAGVTQFPSHSVIEKGQTVTLRCDPISGHDNLYWYRRVMGKEIKFLLHFVKESKQDESGMPNNRFLAERTGGTYSTLKVQPAELEDSGVYFCASSQDWQSPTIYFGEGSWLTVV.